This TCR beta chain came from a study of identical twins. A template switching step contributed a universal primer site, while unique molecular identifiers were present in the cDNA. TCRdb itself ran the 5' RACE reads through MiXCR, one entry per CDR3 protein. The repertoire holds 1.5 million to 2 million distinct CDR3 sequences, with 32% as singletons. With 6 bases clipped from V and 4 bases from J, the junction kept 8 bases outside the gene matches. The CDR3 sequence is 16 residues long. CDR1 is MNHEY, CDR2 SMNVEV, per germline (reference sequence). Study-level findings and limits: The study found excess low generation probability among twin-shared out-of-frame alpha sequences.

As concerns this clonotype: Its antigen is undetermined.

This TCR came from a newborn girl in good health. What was sequenced was cord blood. The chain employs TRBV27 and TRBJ2-2; TRBD2 agrees at 10 bases. The CDR3 DNA sequence: TGTGCCAGCAGGACCTTTAGCGGGGGGTCCACCGGGGAGCTGTTTTTT. As protein: CASRTFSGGSTGELFF.